Listed here is a single T cell receptor (beta chain). This entry belongs to a study of control samples from healthy donors and cancer patients. Germline V gene sequence: CDR1 SQVTM, CDR2 ANQGSEA. CDR3 length: 15 amino acids. Trimming removed 4 bases from V and 4 bases from J, with 17 bases in between. Some clones are missing from TCRdb's copy, which holds only in-frame ones; the method was immunoSEQ multiplex PCR. The table records about 94,000 clones, roughly nine tenths of them present only once. This sequence originates from a woman younger than 30 in good health. Sequencing was carried out using blood. J is TRBJ1-3 and V is TRBV29-1; perhaps TRBD1 as D (6 bases). The chain's CDR3 is CSVVEQGSGGNTIYF. The CDR3 DNA reads TGCAGCGTTGTCGAACAGGGTTCGGGGGGAAACACCATATATTTT.